What follows are 17 T cell receptor beta chains derived from one specimen sequenced in a study of spatial heterogeneity in lung cancer. As to time point: sample taken at primary tumor resection. TCRdb redid the calling of the 5' RACE reads with MiXCR, one entry per CDR3 protein. Of 60,000 or so distinct CDR3 sequences listed, 6.3% are singletons. Sample: PBMCs, taken at surgery. These receptors all come from a female donor with early-stage non-small cell lung cancer.

The sample holds a few counts of this clonotype. This rearrangement joins TRBV5-1 to TRBJ2-3, with D possibly TRBD2 on 5 matching bases. V was shortened by 6 bases and J by 0 bases, with 17 bases between the two germline ends. The germline V gene encodes CDR1 SGHRS and CDR2 YFSETQ. The CDR3 is 16 amino acids. CDR3 DNA sequence: TGCGCCAGCACCGGGAAGGAGATATCGAGCACAGATACGCAGTATTTT. It yields the protein CASTGKEISSTDTQYF.

This chain links TRBV20-1 with TRBJ2-1; 7 positions agree with TRBD2. Germline V CDR1 and CDR2: DFQATT, SNEGSKA (reference sequence). With V trimmed by 5 bases and J by 10 bases, 5 bases remained unmatched. The CDR3 extends over 11 amino acids. The DNA for the CDR3 is TGCAGTGCTCAGGGAGCGGGGGAGCAGTTCTTC. Its protein product is CSAQGAGEQFF.

This clonotype was detected a few times. V gene TRBV7-3 combines with J gene TRBJ2-1, with D unclear. Trimming shortened V by 2 bases and J by 0 bases, and 11 bases separated the two germline ends. The CDR3 sequence is 16 residues long. Germline-derived CDR1 and CDR2 are SGHTA and FQGTGA. CDR3 sequence: CASSLLAASSYNEQFF. The CDR3 DNA is TGTGCCAGCAGCTTATTAGCAGCTAGCTCCTACAATGAGCAGTTCTTC.

The count of this clonotype is one. A much larger clone differs by one base, so this may be a read error. The V call is TRBV29-1, the J call TRBJ1-1, with unresolved D. The germline V gene encodes CDR1 SQVTM and CDR2 ANQGSEA. This CDR3 has 12 amino acids. CDR3 sequence reads: CSVERFSSEVFF. CDR3 sequence (DNA): TGCAGCGTTGAGAGGTTCTCGTCTGAAGTTTTCTTT.

This clonotype was counted at least ten times. V usage is TRBV5-1 and J usage is TRBJ2-7, with TRBD1 matching over 7 bases. This CDR3 has 13 residues. Germline V CDR1 and CDR2: SGHRS, YFSETQ. After removal of 4 bases from V and 5 bases from J, the junction contained 6 bases not matched to a gene. CDR3 nucleotide sequence: TGCGCCAGCAGCGTAGGGGGCCTGGACGAGCAGTACTTC. This codes for CASSVGGLDEQYF.

This clonotype came up many times. V and J are TRBV6-4 and TRBJ1-5; TRBD1 might be the D (5 bases). The CDR3 length is 14 residues. Germline-derived CDR1 and CDR2 are MRHNA and SNTAGT. Deletions cut 7 bases from V and 3 bases from J, with 13 bases between. CDR3 sequence: CASIRGWVNQPQHF. In DNA, the CDR3 is TGTGCCAGCATTCGGGGCTGGGTCAATCAGCCCCAGCATTTT.

The chain couples TRBV19 to TRBJ2-3; 8 bases fit TRBD1. V lost 11 bases, J lost 1 base, and 5 bases stayed unmatched. Looked up from germline, CDR1 is LNHDA and CDR2 is SQIVND (reference sequence). The CDR3 length is 13 residues. The CDR3 loop reads CAGGQGGTDTQYF. For the CDR3, the DNA is TGTGCCGGCGGACAGGGTGGCACAGATACGCAGTATTTT.

This clonotype showed up just a few times. The V gene is TRBV6-6, the J gene TRBJ2-7, with 14 bases matching TRBD2. Germline CDR1 MNHNY, CDR2 SVGAGI (reference sequence). After removal of 6 bases from V and 3 bases from J, the junction contained 10 bases not matched to a gene. The CDR3 has 17 residues. Here the CDR3 DNA reads TGTGCCAGCAGCCCCGGGACTAGCGGGAGAACCCGCTACGAGCAGTACTTC. Its protein is CASSPGTSGRTRYEQYF.

This clonotype was recorded at least ten times. The V gene is TRBV10-3, the J gene TRBJ1-2; the D gene is possibly TRBD1 (6 bases). There are 15 residues in the CDR3. V was clipped by 5 bases and J by 1 base, with 14 bases between them. Germline V CDR1 and CDR2: ENHRY, SYGVKD. The CDR3 nucleotides are TGTGCCATCAGTCAACAGGGCGCGGGTAACTATGGCTACACCTTC. Amino acids: CAISQQGAGNYGYTF.

This clonotype has more than one count but fewer than ten. The chain employs TRBV20-1 and TRBJ2-4; 8 nucleotides match TRBD1. With 4 bases clipped from V and 0 bases from J, the junction kept 5 bases outside the gene matches. The CDR3 loop spans 15 amino acids. CDR1 and CDR2 (germline): DFQATT, SNEGSKA (reference sequence). The CDR3 region has the DNA TGCAGTGCTACAACAGGGGGTCGAGCCAAAAACATTCAGTACTTC. This encodes CSATTGGRAKNIQYF.

This clonotype was seen more than once but under ten times. The chain uses TRBV5-6 and TRBJ2-1; 7 bases match TRBD1. From germline, CDR1 is SGHDT and CDR2 YYEEEE. With V trimmed by 1 base and J by 4 bases, 5 bases remained unmatched. The CDR3 spans 15 residues. The CDR3 DNA reads as TGTGCCAGCAGCTTGTCCCGGGACAGTTACAATGAGCAGTTCTTC. It is translated as CASSLSRDSYNEQFF.

This clonotype was seen a few times. V gene TRBV5-4 combines with J gene TRBJ1-4, with a possible D match to TRBD1 (5 bases). The ends were cut back, 4 bases at V and 10 bases at J, with 20 bases in the middle. The CDR3 is 15 amino acids. Germline loops: CDR1 SGHNT, CDR2 YYREEE (reference sequence). CDR3 sequence: CASSLRGGRVAKLFF. The CDR3 bases are TGTGCCAGCAGCCTCCGCGGGGGGAGGGTTGCAAAACTGTTTTTT.

The sample holds many counts of this clonotype. The chain links TRBV5-1 to TRBJ2-5; D unresolved. Germline CDR1 reads SGHRS; CDR2 reads YFSETQ. V shed 4 bases and J shed 2 bases, with 15 bases lying between them. The CDR3 length is 15 residues. The CDR3 coding sequence is TGCGCCAGCAGCCCGGCCGCGGCGATGCAAGAGACCCAGTACTTC. Protein sequence: CASSPAAAMQETQYF.

This clonotype was found many times. The chain is built from TRBV28 and TRBJ2-7; D uncertain. Germline V gene data show CDR1 as MDHEN and CDR2 as SYDVKM. CDR3 size: 14 residues. Trimming took off 2 bases at V and 7 bases at J, with 15 bases between the two ends. The chain's CDR3 is CASSLPLPYSEQYV. In DNA form, the CDR3 reads TGTGCCAGCAGTTTACCCCTCCCATATAGTGAGCAGTACGTC.

Comments on this clonotype: Given a much more abundant clone one base away, this may be a read error. The gene calls are TRBV2 and TRBJ2-3; TRBD2 might be the D (6 bases). V gave up 4 bases and J gave up 7 bases, with 15 bases separating them. Germline V gene sequence: CDR1 SNHLY, CDR2 FYNNEI. The CDR3 sequence is 14 residues long. CDR3 sequence: CASSGVREANTQYF. CDR3 nucleotide sequence: TGTGCCAGCAGTGGAGTCAGGGAGGCAAATACGCAGTATTTT.

The sample holds a few counts of this clonotype. The chain links TRBV5-1 to TRBJ2-1, with 7 bases matching TRBD2. Germline loops: CDR1 SGHRS, CDR2 YFSETQ. This CDR3 comprises 14 residues. The J segment lost 10 bases and the V segment lost 4 bases, leaving 11 bases of the junction unmatched. The CDR3 loop is CASSPGTTPGEQFF. The CDR3 region has the DNA TGCGCCAGCAGCCCGGGGACTACGCCGGGGGAGCAGTTCTTC.

This clonotype appeared a few times. The CDR3 bases are TGCGCCAGCCAAGGCCGGGACAGGGTGTATTTT. This translates into CASQGRDRVYF. The chain is built from TRBV10-1 and TRBJ2-3; 9 bases match TRBD1. Germline V lookup: CDR1 WNHNN, CDR2 SYGVQD (reference sequence). The CDR3 has 11 residues. The V and J ends lost 8 bases and 14 bases, in that order; junction bases with no gene match: 8.